This T cell receptor (beta chain) originates from a study of T cells in Graves' hyperthyroidism and ophthalmopathy (dated by TCRdb to between 2019 and 2020). Regarding the complete study: Peripheral blood was collected at initial diagnosis, before any treatment. In addition, the study compared T-cell repertoires in thyroid tissue and in blood from five or six Graves' hyperthyroidism patients. According to the paper, TCR Vbeta CDR3 sequencing was carried out on more than 120 peripheral blood samples, which came from fewer than 50 ophthalmopathy, under 80 hyperthyroidism and roughly 17 progressor patients. An independent validation cohort of around 19 hyperthyroidism patients and 17 patients who later progressed to ophthalmopathy tested prospective prediction of ophthalmopathy. TCR V-J signatures able to tell the groups apart were searched for in a discovery cohort of 90 to 100 patients, of whom 43 had Graves' ophthalmopathy and around 57 had stable Graves' hyperthyroidism. The roughly 99 discovery patients were divided at random into training and test sets in a 7:3 ratio. After sampling, hyperthyroidism patients received methimazole starting at 30 mg daily, and ophthalmopathy patients received high-dose intravenous methylprednisolone.

A patient counted as having stable Graves' hyperthyroidism if no progression to ophthalmopathy occurred over 18 months of follow-up. The hyperthyroidism patients were between 18 and 65 years old and newly diagnosed, with a disease duration of less than 2 months. Exclusion was applied to patients with uncontrolled infections, other autoimmune diseases, pregnancy or lactation. Diagnoses were based on clinical symptoms, serum thyroxine and TRAb, thyroid ultrasound and orbital computed tomography. PBMCs were separated from 10 ml of fresh peripheral blood using Ficoll-Paque density gradient centrifugation. Trizol reagent was used to extract total RNA, and RNA quality was then checked on an Agilent 2100 Bioanalyzer. The CDR3 sequence holds 16 residues, the cysteine and phenylalanine included. This entry keeps only the CDR3 DNA: 48 bases, framed from base 1. From a lookup of the germline V gene, CDR1 and CDR2 are KGHDR and SFDVKD. V is pared back by 2 bases and J by 0 bases, with 10 bases lying between the germline termini.

This clonotype was counted at least ten times. The specificity of this receptor is unknown. No base qualities exist here, and no much larger clone lies one base off it. General study outcomes and caveats: A model built on a 13 V-J signature distinguished ophthalmopathy from stable hyperthyroidism, reaching about 89% sensitivity and around 81% specificity in cross-validation and 80%/75% in testing. Sample size was not statistically predetermined, and blinding of investigators to group allocation was not performed. Most expanded thyroid clonotypes (frequency above 0.001) were also detected in blood, suggesting blood repertoires may reflect thyroid immune responses. In validation, the model predicted progression to ophthalmopathy with 55% to 71% sensitivity and over 72% specificity, a median of about 6 months before onset.

Amplification of TCR beta CDR3 regions was carried out from RNA transcripts. The first round of RT-PCR for the TCR CDR3 was performed with the HTBI primer set and the Qiagen OneStep RT-PCR kit. Libraries were constructed in a second round of multiplex PCR, after which size selection and purification were performed. Sequencing of the libraries was done on an Illumina HiSeq2000 using paired-end 100 bp reads. For the original study's pipeline: SOAPnuke was used to process the raw data, throwing out any read that contained adapters or uncalled bases, had a mean Phred below 15, or lacked an exact constant-primer or identifier match. High-quality paired reads were merged using COPE v1.2.5, and each unique nucleotide sequence was defined as a clonotype. MiTCR v1.1 was used to align the clonotypes against IMGT TRBV, TRBD and TRBJ reference segments. The analysis included only V-J combinations with a frequency above 0.0001, which together covered roughly 99% of the repertoires. A TCS score was defined as the ratio between F50 (clonal expansion) and ExV (chaos), using BLOSUM62-based TCRdist between CDR3 peptides within each V-J. Welch's t-statistics and random forest reduced around 520 V-J features to 13, which were used in a naive Bayes classifier (R e1071). Through fastp at Q25 and MiXCR, TCRdb rebuilt clones from the public reads, retaining in-frame beta chains. Under each unique CDR3 protein, matching rows form one entry showing the most common genes and DNA. Clone size and V and J calls follow TCRdb, not the original study. Here the sample has 550,000 to 800,000 distinct CDR3 sequences; less than 20% occur a single time. The top ten clonotypes cover 8.4% of the sample.

Material for sequencing was blood. Rearrangement joined TRBV24-1 to TRBJ1-5; TRBD1 is possibly the D segment (6 matching bases). This receptor was identified in a man aged 18 to 29 with Graves' hyperthyroidism. The CDR3 protein sequence reads: CATSDSTGHSNQPQHF. Here is the DNA: TGTGCCACCAGTGATTCCACAGGGCATAGCAATCAGCCCCAGCATTTT.